This T cell receptor (beta chain) originates from a study of cytomegalovirus exposure and HLA in healthy donors. Repertoires were generated with immunoSEQ multiplex PCR, while TCRdb's copy carries only in-frame clones and drops some. Among some 140,000 clones listed, 65% to 90% were seen once. Study outcomes and limitations: Cytomegalovirus status, reportedly, was diagnosed with high specificity and sensitivity by the classifier. A subsequent analysis found that TCR clusters from the first cohort also tended to co-occur in the 120 validation repertoires, with approximately 95% of cluster scores above 0. The study listed around 150 cytomegalovirus-associated TCR beta chains. The CMV antigen specificity of a few CMV-associated chains was confirmed through in vitro analysis.

The CDR3 is 16 amino acids. The germline V gene has CDR1 SGHRS and CDR2 YFSETQ. The V gene lost 5 bases and the J gene lost 4 bases, with 21 bases spanning the gap. Notes on this clone: Its specificity is unknown.

This clonotype was obtained from a young man in good health and CMV-seropositive. Material for sequencing was PBMCs. The rearrangement joins TRBV5-1 to TRBJ1-2, with TRBD1 as a possible D gene (5 bases). CDR3 sequence (DNA): TGCGCCAGCAGTCTGGATGCCAGGGAACAGGTCTATGGCTACACCTTC. Translation gives CASSLDAREQVYGYTF. Looking up the rest from reference TRBV5-1 and TRBJ1-2 gives the full variable domain: KAGVTQTPRYLIKTRGQQVTLSCSPISGHRSVSWYQQTPGQGLQFLFEYFSETQRNKGNFPGRFSGRQFSNSRSEMNVSTLELGDSALYLCASSLDAREQVYGYTFGSGTRLTVV.